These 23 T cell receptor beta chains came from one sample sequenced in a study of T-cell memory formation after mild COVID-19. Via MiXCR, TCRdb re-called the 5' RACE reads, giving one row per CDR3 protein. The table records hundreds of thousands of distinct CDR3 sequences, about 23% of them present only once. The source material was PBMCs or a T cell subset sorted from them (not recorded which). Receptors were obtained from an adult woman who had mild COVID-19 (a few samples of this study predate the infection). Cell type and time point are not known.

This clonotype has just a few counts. CDR3 amino acids: CASSLAQSDNEQFF. CDR3 bases: TGTGCCAGCAGCTTAGCCCAGTCAGACAATGAGCAGTTCTTC. The chain couples TRBV7-6 to TRBJ2-1; D gene unclear. The CDR3 has 14 residues. Looked up from germline, CDR1 is SGHVS and CDR2 is FNYEAQ. V was cut by 0 bases and J by 5 bases, with 8 bases left in between. Supplemented by reference TRBV7-6 and TRBJ2-1, the full variable domain reads GAGVSQSPRYKVTKRGQDVALRCDPISGHVSLYWYRQALGQGPEFLTYFNYEAQQDKSGLPNDRFSAERPEGSISTLTIQRTEQRDSAMYRCASSLAQSDNEQFFGPGTRLTVL.

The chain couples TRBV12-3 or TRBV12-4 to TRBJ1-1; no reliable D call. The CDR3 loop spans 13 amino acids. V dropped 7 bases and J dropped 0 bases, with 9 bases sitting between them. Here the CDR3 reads CASTGPMNTEAFF. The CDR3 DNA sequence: TGTGCCAGCACCGGGCCGATGAACACTGAAGCTTTCTTT.

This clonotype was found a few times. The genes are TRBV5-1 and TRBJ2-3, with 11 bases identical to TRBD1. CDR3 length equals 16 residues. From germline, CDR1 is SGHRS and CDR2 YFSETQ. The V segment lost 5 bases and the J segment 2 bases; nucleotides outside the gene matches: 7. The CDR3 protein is CASRTGTGGATDTQYF. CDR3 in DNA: TGCGCCAGCAGGACCGGGACAGGGGGTGCCACAGATACGCAGTATTTT.

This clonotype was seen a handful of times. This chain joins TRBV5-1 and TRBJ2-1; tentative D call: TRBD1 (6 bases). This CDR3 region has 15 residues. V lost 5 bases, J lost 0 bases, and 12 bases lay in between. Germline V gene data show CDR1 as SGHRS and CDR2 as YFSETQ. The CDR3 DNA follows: TGCGCCAGCAGAGGGACACTTAGCTCCTACAATGAGCAGTTCTTC. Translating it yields CASRGTLSSYNEQFF.

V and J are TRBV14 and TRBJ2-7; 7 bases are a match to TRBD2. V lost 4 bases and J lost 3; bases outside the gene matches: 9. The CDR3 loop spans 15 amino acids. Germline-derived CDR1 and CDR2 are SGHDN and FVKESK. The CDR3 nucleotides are TGTGCCAGCAGCCGTCGACTAGCCCCTCGCTACGAGCAGTACTTC. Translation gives CASSRRLAPRYEQYF.

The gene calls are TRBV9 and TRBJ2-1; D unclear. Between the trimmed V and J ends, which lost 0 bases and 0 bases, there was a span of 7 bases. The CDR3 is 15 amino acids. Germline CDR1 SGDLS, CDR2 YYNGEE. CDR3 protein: CASSVVGSSYNEQFF. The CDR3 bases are TGTGCCAGCAGCGTAGTCGGGTCCTCCTACAATGAGCAGTTCTTC. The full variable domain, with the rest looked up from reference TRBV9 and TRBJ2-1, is DSGVTQTPKHLITATGQRVTLRCSPRSGDLSVYWYQQSLDQGLQFLIQYYNGEERAKGNILERFSAQQFPDLHSELNLSSLELGDSALYFCASSVVGSSYNEQFFGPGTRLTVL.

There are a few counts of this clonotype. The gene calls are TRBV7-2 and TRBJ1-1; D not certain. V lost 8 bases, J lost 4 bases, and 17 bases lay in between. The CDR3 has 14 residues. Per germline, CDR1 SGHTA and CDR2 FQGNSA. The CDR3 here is CASRESSLGTEAFF. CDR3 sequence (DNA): TGTGCCAGCCGAGAAAGTAGTTTAGGCACTGAAGCTTTCTTT.

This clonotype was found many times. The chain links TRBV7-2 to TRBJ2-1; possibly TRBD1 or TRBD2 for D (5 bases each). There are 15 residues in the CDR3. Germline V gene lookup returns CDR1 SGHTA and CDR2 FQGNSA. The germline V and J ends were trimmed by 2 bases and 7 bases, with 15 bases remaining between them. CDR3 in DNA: TGTGCCAGCAGCTTATCGGGGCGGCAGAGTAATGAGCAGTTCTTC. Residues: CASSLSGRQSNEQFF. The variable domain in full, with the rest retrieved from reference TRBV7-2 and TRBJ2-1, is GAGVSQSPSNKVTEKGKDVELRCDPISGHTALYWYRQSLGQGLEFLIYFQGNSAPDKSGLPSDRFSAERTGGSVSTLTIQRTQQEDSAVYLCASSLSGRQSNEQFFGPGTRLTVL.

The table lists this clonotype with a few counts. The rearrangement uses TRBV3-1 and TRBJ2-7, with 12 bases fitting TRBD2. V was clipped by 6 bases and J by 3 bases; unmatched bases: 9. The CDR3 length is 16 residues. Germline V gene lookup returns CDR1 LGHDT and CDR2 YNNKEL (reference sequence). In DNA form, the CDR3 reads TGTGCCAGCAGTCTAGGACTAGCGGGAAGTTACTACGAGCAGTACTTC. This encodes CASSLGLAGSYYEQYF.

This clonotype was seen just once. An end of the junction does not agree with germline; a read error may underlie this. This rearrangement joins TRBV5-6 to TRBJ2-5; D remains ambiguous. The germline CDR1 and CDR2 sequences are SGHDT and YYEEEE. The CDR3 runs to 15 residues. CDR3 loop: CASTHLSKLQDTQYF. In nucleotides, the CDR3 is TGTGCCAGCACTCATTTGTCTAAACTCCAAGATACCCAGTACTTC.

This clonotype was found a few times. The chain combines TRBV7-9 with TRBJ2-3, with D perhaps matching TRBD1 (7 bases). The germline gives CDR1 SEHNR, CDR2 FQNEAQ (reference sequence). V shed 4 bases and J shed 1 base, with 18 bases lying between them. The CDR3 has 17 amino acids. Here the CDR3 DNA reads TGTGCCAGCAGCTCACGCCGGACAGGCGGGGGCACAGATACGCAGTATTTT. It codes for CASSSRRTGGGTDTQYF.

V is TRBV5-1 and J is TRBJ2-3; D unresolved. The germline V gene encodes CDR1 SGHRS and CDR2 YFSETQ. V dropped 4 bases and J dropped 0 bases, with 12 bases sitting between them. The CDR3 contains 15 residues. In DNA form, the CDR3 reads TGCGCCAGCAGCCGCCTAACCGGAAGCACAGATACGCAGTATTTT. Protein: CASSRLTGSTDTQYF.

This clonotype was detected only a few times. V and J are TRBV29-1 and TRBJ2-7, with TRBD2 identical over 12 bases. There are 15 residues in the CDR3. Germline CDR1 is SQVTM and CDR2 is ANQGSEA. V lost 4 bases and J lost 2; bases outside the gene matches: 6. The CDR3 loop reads CSVANRLAGAYEQYF. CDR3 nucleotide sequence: TGCAGCGTTGCCAATAGACTAGCGGGAGCCTACGAGCAGTACTTC.

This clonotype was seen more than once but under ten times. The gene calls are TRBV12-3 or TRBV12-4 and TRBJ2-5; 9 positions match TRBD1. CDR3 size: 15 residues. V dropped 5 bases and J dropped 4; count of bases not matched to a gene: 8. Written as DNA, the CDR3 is TGTGCCAGCAGTCCCCTGACAGGGGGAGGAGAGACCCAGTACTTC. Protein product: CASSPLTGGGETQYF.

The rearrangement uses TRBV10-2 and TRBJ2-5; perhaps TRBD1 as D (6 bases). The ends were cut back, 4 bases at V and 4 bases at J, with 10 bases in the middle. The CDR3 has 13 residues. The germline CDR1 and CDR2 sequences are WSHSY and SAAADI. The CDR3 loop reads CASSVEGGETQYF. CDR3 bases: TGCGCCAGCAGTGTGGAAGGGGGAGAGACCCAGTACTTC.

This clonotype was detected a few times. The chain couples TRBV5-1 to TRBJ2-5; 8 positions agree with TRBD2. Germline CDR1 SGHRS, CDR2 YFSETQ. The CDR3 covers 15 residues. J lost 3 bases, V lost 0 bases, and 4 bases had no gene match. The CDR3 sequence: CASSLAGLEEETQYF. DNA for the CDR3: TGCGCCAGCAGCTTGGCGGGACTAGAGGAAGAGACCCAGTACTTC. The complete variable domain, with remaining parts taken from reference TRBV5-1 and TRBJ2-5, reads KAGVTQTPRYLIKTRGQQVTLSCSPISGHRSVSWYQQTPGQGLQFLFEYFSETQRNKGNFPGRFSGRQFSNSRSEMNVSTLELGDSALYLCASSLAGLEEETQYFGPGTRLLVL.

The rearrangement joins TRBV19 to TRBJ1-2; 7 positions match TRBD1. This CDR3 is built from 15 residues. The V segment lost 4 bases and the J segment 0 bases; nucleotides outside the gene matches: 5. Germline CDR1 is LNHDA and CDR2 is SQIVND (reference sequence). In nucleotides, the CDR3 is TGTGCCAGTAGTAGCCGGGACAGACCTAACTATGGCTACACCTTC. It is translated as CASSSRDRPNYGYTF.

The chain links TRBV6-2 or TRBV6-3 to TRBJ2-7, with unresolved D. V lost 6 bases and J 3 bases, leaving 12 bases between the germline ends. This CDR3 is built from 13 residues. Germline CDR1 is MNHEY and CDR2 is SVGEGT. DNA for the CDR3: TGTGCCAGCAGCCTCGTCTTATTCTACGAGCAGTACTTC. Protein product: CASSLVLFYEQYF.

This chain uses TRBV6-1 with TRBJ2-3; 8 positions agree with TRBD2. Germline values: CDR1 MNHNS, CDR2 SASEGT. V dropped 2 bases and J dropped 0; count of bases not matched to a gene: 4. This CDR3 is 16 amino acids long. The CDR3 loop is CASSELVAGSTDTQYF. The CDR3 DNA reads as TGTGCCAGCAGTGAATTGGTAGCGGGGAGCACAGATACGCAGTATTTT.

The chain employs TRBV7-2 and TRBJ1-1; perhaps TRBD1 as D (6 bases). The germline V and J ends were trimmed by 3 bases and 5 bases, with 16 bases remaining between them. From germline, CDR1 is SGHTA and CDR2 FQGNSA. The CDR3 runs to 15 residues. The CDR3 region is CASSFRAGAGTEAFF. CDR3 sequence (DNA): TGTGCCAGCAGCTTTAGGGCAGGGGCAGGGACTGAAGCTTTCTTT. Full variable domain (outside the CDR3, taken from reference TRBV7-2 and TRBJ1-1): GAGVSQSPSNKVTEKGKDVELRCDPISGHTALYWYRQSLGQGLEFLIYFQGNSAPDKSGLPSDRFSAERTGGSVSTLTIQRTQQEDSAVYLCASSFRAGAGTEAFFGQGTRLTVV.

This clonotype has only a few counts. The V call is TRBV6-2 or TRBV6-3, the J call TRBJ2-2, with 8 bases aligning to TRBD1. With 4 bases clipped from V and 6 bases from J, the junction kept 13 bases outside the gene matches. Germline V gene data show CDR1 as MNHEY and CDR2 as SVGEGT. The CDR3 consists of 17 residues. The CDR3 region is CASSWNRTGFVSGELFF. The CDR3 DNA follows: TGTGCCAGCAGTTGGAACCGGACAGGGTTTGTTTCCGGGGAGCTGTTTTTT.

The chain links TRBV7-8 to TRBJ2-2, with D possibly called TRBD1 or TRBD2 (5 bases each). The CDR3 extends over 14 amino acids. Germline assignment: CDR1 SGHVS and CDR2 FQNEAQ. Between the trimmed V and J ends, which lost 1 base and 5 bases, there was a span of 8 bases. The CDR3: CASSLGGRTGELFF. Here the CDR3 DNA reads TGTGCCAGCAGCTTAGGGGGGAGAACCGGGGAGCTGTTTTTT.

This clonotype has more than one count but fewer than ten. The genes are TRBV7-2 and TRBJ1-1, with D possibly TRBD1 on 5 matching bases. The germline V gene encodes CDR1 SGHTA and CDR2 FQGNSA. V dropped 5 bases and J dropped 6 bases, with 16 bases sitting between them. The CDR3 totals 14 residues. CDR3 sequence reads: CASSLSPGAAEAFF. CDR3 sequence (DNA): TGTGCCAGCAGCCTGAGCCCTGGGGCTGCTGAAGCTTTCTTT.